These T cell receptor beta chains were read from a single sample in a study of blood T cell repertoires in COVID-19. The protocol was immunoSEQ multiplex PCR, while the TCRdb copy is restricted to in-frame clones and leaves out a portion. Of about 87,000 clones listed, about 83% were seen once; the top ten hold about 2%. Input material: peripheral blood. The receptor set was obtained from a woman in her seventies with acute or convalescent COVID-19. The CDR3 runs from the conserved cysteine through the conserved F or W. D genes are given only for firm matches. Size values are once, few and many counts, or a class for expanded clones, and some rows have none.

V gene,clone size,J gene,D gene,CDR3 DNA,CDR3 protein
TRBV5-1,-,TRBJ2-3,TRBD2,TGCGCCAGCAGCTGGGGACTAGCGGGGATTCTAGATACGCAGTATTTT,CASSWGLAGILDTQYF
TRBV6-5,few,TRBJ2-1,TRBD1,TGTGCCAGCAGTCGCCGACAGGGCGAGAATGAGCAGTTCTTC,CASSRRQGENEQFF
TRBV19,once,TRBJ1-2,TRBD1,TGTGCCAGCACTCCTCCGGGACAGGATTGGGGCTACACCTTC,CASTPPGQDWGYTF
TRBV11-2,-,TRBJ1-5,-,TGTGCCAGCAGCTTAGTACAGGATCAGCCCCAGCATTTT,CASSLVQDQPQHF
TRBV29-1,-,TRBJ2-2,TRBD1,TGCAGCGTCGAGCGACAGGGGGCTAAGACCGGGGAGCTGTTTTTT,CSVERQGAKTGELFF
TRBV19,-,TRBJ1-1,-,TGTGCCAGTAGCGTCTATACCGGGACACAGAACACTGAAGCTTTCTTT,CASSVYTGTQNTEAFF
TRBV3-1/TRBV3-2,-,TRBJ1-2,-,TGTGCCAGCAGCCAAGGAACGGTTTCATACACCTTC,CASSQGTVSYTF
TRBV5-1,-,TRBJ1-4,TRBD1,TGCGCCAGCAGACCCAATACAGGGGGCGAAGAAAAACTGTTTTTT,CASRPNTGGEEKLFF
TRBV30,-,TRBJ1-1,-,TGTGCCTGGAGTGTAAGGGGTTCTGCGAACACTGAAGCTTTCTTT,CAWSVRGSANTEAFF
TRBV27,-,TRBJ2-1,TRBD2,TGTGCCAGCAGGCCGGGACTATCCAGCGATGAGCAGTTCTTC,CASRPGLSSDEQFF
TRBV7-8,-,TRBJ2-5,TRBD2,TGTGCCAGCAGCTTAGAGGCGTCGGCGGGGGGAGGGACCCAGTACTTC,CASSLEASAGGGTQYF
TRBV9,-,TRBJ1-3,TRBD1,TGTGCCAGCAGCGCGGGACAGCACGGAAACACCATATATTTT,CASSAGQHGNTIYF
TRBV5-6,-,TRBJ2-3,TRBD2,TGTGCCAGCAGCTTGACCCTAGCGGGGGGCGGCCTCTATACGCAGTATTTT,CASSLTLAGGGLYTQYF
TRBV5-1,-,TRBJ1-2,TRBD1,TGCGCCAGCAGCCTCGACCTGCCGGGACAGGGAAACTATGGCTACACCTTC,CASSLDLPGQGNYGYTF
TRBV5-4,-,TRBJ2-1,TRBD2,TGTGCCAGCAGCTTCGTGGGGGGGAATGAGCAGTTCTTC,CASSFVGGNEQFF